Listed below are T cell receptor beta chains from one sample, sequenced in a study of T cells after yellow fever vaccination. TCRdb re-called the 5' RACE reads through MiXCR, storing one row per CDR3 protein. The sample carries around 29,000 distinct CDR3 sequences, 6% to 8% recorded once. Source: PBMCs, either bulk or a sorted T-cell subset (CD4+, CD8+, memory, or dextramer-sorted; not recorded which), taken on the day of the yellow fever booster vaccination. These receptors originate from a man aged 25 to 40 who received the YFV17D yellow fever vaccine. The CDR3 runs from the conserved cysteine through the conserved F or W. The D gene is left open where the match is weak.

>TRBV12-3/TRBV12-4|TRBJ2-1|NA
CASAGGYREIYNEQFF
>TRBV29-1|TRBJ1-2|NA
CSVEIGGYGYTF
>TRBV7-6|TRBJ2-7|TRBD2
CASSLDGTTPYEQYF
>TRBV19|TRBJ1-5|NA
CASTQPAGQPQHF
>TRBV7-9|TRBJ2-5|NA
CASRPTHGYQETQYF
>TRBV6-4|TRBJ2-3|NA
CASSDTDTDTQYF
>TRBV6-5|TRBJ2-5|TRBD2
CASRAGGSVETQYF
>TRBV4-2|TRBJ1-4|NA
CASSQADRATNEKLFF
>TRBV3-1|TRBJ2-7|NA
CASSQDQSPSDEQYF
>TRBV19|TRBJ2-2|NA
CASRRAPGTGELFF
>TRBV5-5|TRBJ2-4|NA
CASTGAKNIQYF
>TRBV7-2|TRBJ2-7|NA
CASSAGRGAYYEQYF
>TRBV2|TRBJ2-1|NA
CARRGEQFF
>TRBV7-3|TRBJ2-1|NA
CASSLTDYNEQFF
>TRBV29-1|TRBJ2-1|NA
CSAPLADYNEQFF
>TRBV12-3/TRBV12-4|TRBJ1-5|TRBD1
CASSRTGSNQPQHF
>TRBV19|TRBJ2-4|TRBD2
CASSLLAGLAKNIQYF
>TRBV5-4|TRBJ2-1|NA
CASSLGDNEQFF
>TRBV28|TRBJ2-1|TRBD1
CASRDRVYNEQFF
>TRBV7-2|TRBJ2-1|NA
CASSLDPGGSYNEQFF
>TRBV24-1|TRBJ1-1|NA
CAPACGTEAFF
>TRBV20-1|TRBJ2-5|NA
CSARDSKTQYF
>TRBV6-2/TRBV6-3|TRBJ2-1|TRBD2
CASSLALAGLTNEQFF
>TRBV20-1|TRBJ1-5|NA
CSTAPGYSNQPQHF
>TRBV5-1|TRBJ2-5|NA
CASSPGAGGETQYF
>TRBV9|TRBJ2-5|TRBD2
CASSAGASGAFETQYF
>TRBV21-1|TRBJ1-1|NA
CASPTHGRNTEAFF
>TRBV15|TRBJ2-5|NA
CATCRDSPETQYF
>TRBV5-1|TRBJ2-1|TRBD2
CASSLVLAGNNEQFF
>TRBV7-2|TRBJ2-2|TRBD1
CASSLQGAANTGELFF
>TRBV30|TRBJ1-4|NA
CAWSPIRRDPNEKLFF
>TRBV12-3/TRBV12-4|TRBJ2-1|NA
CASSLLTFNEQFF
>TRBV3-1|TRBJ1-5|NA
CASSQNLDVLGEPQHF
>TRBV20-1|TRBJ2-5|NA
CSAYFGGGPQETQYF
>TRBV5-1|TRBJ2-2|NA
CASSFFPVDAGELFF
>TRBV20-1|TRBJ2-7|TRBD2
CSGGGGPTPYEQYF
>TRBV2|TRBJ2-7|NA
CASISAADHSYEQYF
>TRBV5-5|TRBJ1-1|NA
CASSLGSMNTEAFF
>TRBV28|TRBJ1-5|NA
CASSLLAGFQPQHF
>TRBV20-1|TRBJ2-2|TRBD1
CSARVGQGTTGELFF
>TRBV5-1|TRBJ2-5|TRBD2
CASSLVPSGRGETQYF
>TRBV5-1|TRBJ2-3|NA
CASSLVITSTDTQYF
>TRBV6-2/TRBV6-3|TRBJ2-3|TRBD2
CASSFRLAGVADTQYF
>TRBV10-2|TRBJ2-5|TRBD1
CASSEGTGTAETQYF
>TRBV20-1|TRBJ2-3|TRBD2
CSASDAGGFTDTQYF